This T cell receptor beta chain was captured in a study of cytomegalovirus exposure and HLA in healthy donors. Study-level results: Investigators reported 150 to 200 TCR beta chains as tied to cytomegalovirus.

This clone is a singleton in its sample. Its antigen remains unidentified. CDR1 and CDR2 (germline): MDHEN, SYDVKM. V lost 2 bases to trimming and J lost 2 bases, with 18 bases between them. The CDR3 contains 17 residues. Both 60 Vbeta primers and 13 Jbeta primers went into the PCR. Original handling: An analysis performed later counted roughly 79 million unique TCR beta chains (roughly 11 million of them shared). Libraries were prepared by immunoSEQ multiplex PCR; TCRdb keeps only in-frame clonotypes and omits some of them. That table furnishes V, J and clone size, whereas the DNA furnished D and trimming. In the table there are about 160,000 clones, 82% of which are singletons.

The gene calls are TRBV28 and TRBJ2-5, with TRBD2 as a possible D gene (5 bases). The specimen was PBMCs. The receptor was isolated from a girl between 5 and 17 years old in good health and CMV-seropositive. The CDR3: CASSLPSPGLVQETQYF. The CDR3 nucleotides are TGTGCCAGCAGTTTACCCTCCCCCGGACTGGTTCAAGAGACCCAGTACTTC. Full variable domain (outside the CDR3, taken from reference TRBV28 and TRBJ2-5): DVKVTQSSRYLVKRTGEKVFLECVQDMDHENMFWYRQDPGLGLRLIYFSYDVKMKEKGDIPEGYSVSREKKERFSLILESASTNQTSMYLCASSLPSPGLVQETQYFGPGTRLLVL.